The clone carrying this T cell receptor (beta chain) occurred a few times. An end of the junction differs from the germline gene, which may be a read error. TCRdb reprocessed the RT-PCR reads via MiXCR and lists one record per CDR3 protein. The sample contains around 82,000 distinct CDR3 sequences, 4.5% to 5% of which appear only once. This sample is part of a study of patients and donors after allogeneic stem cell transplantation. Sequencing input: blood, either unsorted or a sorted T cell fraction (not recorded which). The sequence was obtained from a human donor who was either an allogeneic HSCT recipient or a stem cell or donor lymphocyte infusion donor (not recorded which). It is not recorded whose cells these are; they may come from a transplant donor.

CDR3 nucleotide sequence: TGTGCCAGCAGTCCGGGACTCCTGCTGGATTTT. Its translation is CASSPGLLLDF. J is TRBJ2-3 and V is TRBV7-6; possibly TRBD2 for D (6 bases). The germline V gene has CDR1 SGHVS and CDR2 FNYEAQ. This CDR3 has 11 residues.